The present entry profiles one T cell receptor beta chain with its context. Authors' data handling: Reference gene primers were amplified, and this amplification served to estimate nucleated cell counts. Clones were sequenced by immunoSEQ multiplex PCR, and TCRdb holds only the in-frame ones, with some missing. The D gene and trimming were derived from the DNA, and the V and J assignments and clone size from that table. The sample yields approximately 120,000 clones, approximately 87% seen once. V trimming: 1 base; J trimming: 3 bases; junction bases outside the gene matches: 6. This CDR3 contains 15 residues. Germline assignment: CDR1 MNHEY and CDR2 SVGEGT. This record belongs to a study of blood T cell repertoires in COVID-19.

Sequenced input: peripheral blood. The clonotype was recovered from a woman aged 55-69 years with acute or convalescent COVID-19. The rearrangement joins TRBV6-2 or TRBV6-3 to TRBJ2-7, with 7 bases fitting TRBD1. CDR3 nucleotide sequence: TGTGCCAGCAGTTACTTTCCGGGACAGAGCTACGAGCAGTACTTC. Translated: CASSYFPGQSYEQYF.